These T cell receptor beta chains were read from a single sample in a study of cytomegalovirus exposure and HLA in healthy donors. TCRdb's table, derived via immunoSEQ multiplex PCR, lists solely in-frame clones and lacks some. In the table there are 30,000 to 40,000 clones, roughly 84% of which are singletons. The specimen sequenced was PBMCs. These receptors all come from a woman younger than 35 in good health and CMV-seronegative. The CDR3 runs from the conserved cysteine through the conserved F or W. The D gene is left open where the match is weak. Expanded clones get a size class; other rows say once, few or many, or leave the size out.

D gene,clone size,V gene,J gene,CDR3 DNA,CDR3 protein
NA,NA,TRBV7-9,TRBJ2-2,TGTTCCAGCAGCCCAGTTCAGGGTCCCGGGGAGCTGTTTTTT,CSSSPVQGPGELFF
NA,few,TRBV4-3,TRBJ2-1,TGCGCCAGCAGCCAAAATAGGGACTTCTACAATGAGCAGTTCTTC,CASSQNRDFYNEQFF
TRBD2,NA,TRBV25-1,TRBJ2-2,TGTGCCTCCAGAGGGACTAGCGGGGGGGCCGGGGAGCTGTTTTTT,CASRGTSGGAGELFF
NA,NA,TRBV18,TRBJ1-1,TGTGCCAGCTCTCGCGAGGGACTGGACGGGCTCACTGAAGCTTTCTTT,CASSREGLDGLTEAFF
TRBD1,NA,TRBV5-1,TRBJ2-3,TGCGCCAGCAGCTTACAGGGGATTGGGGCAGATACGCAGTATTTT,CASSLQGIGADTQYF
TRBD1,NA,TRBV2,TRBJ1-2,TGTGCCAGCAGTGAATCGTGGGGACAGGGGGCGAACTATGGCTACACCTTC,CASSESWGQGANYGYTF
NA,NA,TRBV7-2,TRBJ1-4,TGTGCCAGCAGCTTACCAGGGGTGGAAAAACTGTTTTTT,CASSLPGVEKLFF
TRBD2,NA,TRBV7-2,TRBJ2-3,TGTGCCAGCAGCTTCTCACTAGCGGGTTACGATACGCAGTATTTT,CASSFSLAGYDTQYF
TRBD2,few,TRBV25-1,TRBJ2-7,TGTGCCAGCAGGGGGGGAGGGCGCAACGAGCAGTACTTC,CASRGGGRNEQYF
NA,NA,TRBV7-3,TRBJ1-3,TGTGCCAGCAGCTTAGTGGCAGGGGCTGGAAACACCATATATTTT,CASSLVAGAGNTIYF
NA,NA,TRBV6-5,TRBJ1-1,TGTGCCAGCACATCCGGGTCCACTCGCCCCACTGAAGCTTTCTTT,CASTSGSTRPTEAFF
TRBD1,once,TRBV7-2,TRBJ1-1,TGTGCCAGCAGCCCGGGGACAGGGCTGGGGCGGAACACTGAAGCTTTCTTT,CASSPGTGLGRNTEAFF
TRBD2,NA,TRBV5-6,TRBJ2-3,TGTGCCAGCAGCCCCTCGGGGGGGTTGGGCACAGATACGCAGTATTTT,CASSPSGGLGTDTQYF
NA,few,TRBV29-1,TRBJ2-3,TGCAGCGTTGATGGCAGTACAGATACGCAGTATTTT,CSVDGSTDTQYF
TRBD2,NA,TRBV27,TRBJ2-1,TGTGCCAGCATTTCGCTAGCGGGAGGAACCTACAATGAGCAGTTCTTC,CASISLAGGTYNEQFF
NA,NA,TRBV6-1,TRBJ2-7,TGTGCCAGCAGCCCACTAGCCTCTCCTTCGGCGGACTACTTC,CASSPLASPSADYF
TRBD2,NA,TRBV7-2,TRBJ2-5,TGTGCCAGCAGCCCACGGAGGACTAGCGGGAGTTGGACAGAGACCCAGTACTTC,CASSPRRTSGSWTETQYF
NA,NA,TRBV28,TRBJ1-2,TGTGCCAGCAGTTCCCCGACAGTAGAAGATGGCTACGCCTTC,CASSSPTVEDGYAF
NA,NA,TRBV4-1,TRBJ2-5,TGCGCCAGCAGCCAAGAGGGGCGAAGGTTAGAGACCCAGTACTTC,CASSQEGRRLETQYF
TRBD1,NA,TRBV27,TRBJ2-7,TGTGCCAGCAGTTTATATCAGGGGGCCGAGCAGTACTTC,CASSLYQGAEQYF
NA,few,TRBV29-1,TRBJ1-1,TGCAGCGTGGATCTACAGGGCGCGAACACTGAAGCTTTCTTT,CSVDLQGANTEAFF
NA,NA,TRBV2,TRBJ1-2,TGTGCCAGCAGTCTAGGGGTTGATGGCTACCCCTTC,CASSLGVDGYPF
TRBD1,NA,TRBV2,TRBJ2-7,TGTGCCAGCAGGGGGACAGGGGGCAGGTACGAGCAGTACTTC,CASRGTGGRYEQYF
TRBD2,once,TRBV7-2,TRBJ2-1,TGTGCCAGCAGCCATCCGGGGGGTAGCTCCTACAATGAGCAGTTCTTC,CASSHPGGSSYNEQFF
TRBD2,NA,TRBV27,TRBJ2-5,TGTGCCAGCAGTTCAGAAGGGACTAGCGGGGGTATTGAGACCCAGTACTTC,CASSSEGTSGGIETQYF
NA,NA,TRBV11-2,TRBJ1-5,TGTGCCAGCAGCTTAGATAGGGGTCAGCCCCAGCATTTT,CASSLDRGQPQHF
TRBD1,NA,TRBV4-3,TRBJ1-2,TGCGCCAGCAGCCAAGATGGGACAGTCTATGGCTACACCTTC,CASSQDGTVYGYTF
TRBD1,NA,TRBV4-1,TRBJ2-1,TGCGCCAGCAGCCCCCGGTCAGGTGCGACAGGGAGCTCCTACAATGAGCAGTTCTTC,CASSPRSGATGSSYNEQFF
TRBD1,NA,TRBV27,TRBJ1-6,TGTGCCAGCAGTTTGAGTGGACAGGGGTTGGGCTCACCCCTCCACTTT,CASSLSGQGLGSPLHF
TRBD1,NA,TRBV11-3,TRBJ2-3,TGTGCCAGCAGCTTCCAGGGGGCGGAAGATACGCAGTATTTT,CASSFQGAEDTQYF
NA,NA,TRBV7-9,TRBJ2-7,TGTGCCAGCAGCTTAGTTCTCGGCGGTGGTGACGAGCAGTACTTC,CASSLVLGGGDEQYF
NA,NA,TRBV9,TRBJ1-2,TGTGCCAGCAGCATAAGCAGGGCTGGGGATGGCTACACCTTC,CASSISRAGDGYTF
NA,NA,TRBV7-2,TRBJ2-2,TGTGCCAGCGGCCAAGACAACAGGGTCACCGGGGAGCTGTTTTTT,CASGQDNRVTGELFF
TRBD2,NA,TRBV5-1,TRBJ2-7,TGCGCCAGCAGCATGCGGGGGGGAGGACGCGAGCAGTACTTC,CASSMRGGGREQYF
TRBD2,few,TRBV4-3,TRBJ2-3,TGCGCCAGCAGCCCACGACTAGCGGGGGGGACAGATACGCAGTATTTT,CASSPRLAGGTDTQYF
NA,NA,TRBV6-5,TRBJ1-1,TGTGCCAGCAGTTACTCAAGACAGGCTCACTCTGAAGCTTTCTTT,CASSYSRQAHSEAFF
TRBD2,NA,TRBV11-3,TRBJ2-1,TGTGCCAGCAGCCCTGCGGGGACTAGCGGCTACAATGAGCAGTTCTTC,CASSPAGTSGYNEQFF
TRBD2,NA,TRBV7-2,TRBJ2-4,TGTGCCAGCACGATCGGGGGGGGAGCCAAAAACATTCAGTACTTC,CASTIGGGAKNIQYF
TRBD2,NA,TRBV2,TRBJ2-7,TGTGCCAGCAGTGACGATAGGACTAGCAGCTCCTACGAGCAGTACTTC,CASSDDRTSSSYEQYF
TRBD1,NA,TRBV6-1,TRBJ1-2,TGTGCCAGCAGTGTATCCCCGGACAGGGCCCTTTCTGGCTACACCTTC,CASSVSPDRALSGYTF
TRBD1,NA,TRBV7-9,TRBJ2-5,TGTGCCAGCGCCGGGACAGGGCTCGAGACCCAGTACTTC,CASAGTGLETQYF
TRBD1,NA,TRBV28,TRBJ2-7,TGTGCCAGCAGTTCAGCCGGGACAGGGATATACGAGCAGTACTTC,CASSSAGTGIYEQYF
NA,NA,TRBV4-1,TRBJ1-4,TGCGCCAGCAGCCAAGTTTTGGCGGGGGCAACTAATGAAAAACTGTTTTTT,CASSQVLAGATNEKLFF
NA,few,TRBV4-1,TRBJ2-1,TGCGCCAGCAGCCGAGCAGGGCTTGTTCTCTCCTACAATGAGCAGTTCTTC,CASSRAGLVLSYNEQFF
NA,NA,TRBV19,TRBJ2-1,TGTGCCAGTAGTATAGATATGTACAATGAGCAGTTCTTC,CASSIDMYNEQFF
TRBD2,NA,TRBV5-4,TRBJ2-7,TGTGCCAGCAGCTTGGGGACTAGCGGTACCTACGAGCAGTACTTC,CASSLGTSGTYEQYF
TRBD2,few,TRBV25-1,TRBJ2-7,TGTGCCAGCAGTCCTCGGACTAGCGGGAGGGCCCGGGAGCAGTACTTC,CASSPRTSGRAREQYF
TRBD2,NA,TRBV29-1,TRBJ2-1,TGCAGCGTTGAGGGACTAGCAACTCGATCCTACAATGAGCAGTTCTTC,CSVEGLATRSYNEQFF
NA,NA,TRBV7-9,TRBJ2-6,TGTGCCAGCAGCTTAGAGGCGGACAGTTTCTCTGGGGCCAACGTCCTGACTTTC,CASSLEADSFSGANVLTF
TRBD2,NA,TRBV4-3,TRBJ2-7,TGCGCCAGCAGCCAACGTCTAGCGGGGGACTCGGCCTACGAGCAGTACTTC,CASSQRLAGDSAYEQYF
TRBD2,NA,TRBV5-1,TRBJ2-3,TGCGCCAACCGGGGGGTTGGCGGGGGTACAGATACGCAGTATTTT,CANRGVGGGTDTQYF
TRBD1,NA,TRBV7-2,TRBJ2-7,TGTGCCAGCAGCTTTGGTGGGCAGGGGGCAAGTGAGCAGTACTTC,CASSFGGQGASEQYF
NA,once,TRBV29-1,TRBJ2-2,TGCAGCGTTGGGGACACCAACACCGGGGAGCTGTTTTTT,CSVGDTNTGELFF